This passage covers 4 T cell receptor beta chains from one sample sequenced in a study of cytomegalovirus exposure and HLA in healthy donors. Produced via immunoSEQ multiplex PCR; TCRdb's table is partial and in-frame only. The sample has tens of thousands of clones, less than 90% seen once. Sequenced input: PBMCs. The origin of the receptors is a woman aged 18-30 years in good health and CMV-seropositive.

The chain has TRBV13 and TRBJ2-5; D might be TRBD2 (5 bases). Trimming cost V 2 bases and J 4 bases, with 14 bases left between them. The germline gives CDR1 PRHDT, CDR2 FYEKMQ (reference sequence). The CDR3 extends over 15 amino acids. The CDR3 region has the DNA TGTGCCAGCAGCTTATGGGAACTAGTTTCAGAGACCCAGTACTTC. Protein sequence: CASSLWELVSETQYF.

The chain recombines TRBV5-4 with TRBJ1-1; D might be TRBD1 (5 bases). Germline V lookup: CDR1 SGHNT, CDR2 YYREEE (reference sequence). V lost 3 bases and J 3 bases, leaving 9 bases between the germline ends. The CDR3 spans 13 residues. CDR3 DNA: TGTGCCAGCAGCTCTGGGGCATACACTGAAGCTTTCTTT. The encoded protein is CASSSGAYTEAFF. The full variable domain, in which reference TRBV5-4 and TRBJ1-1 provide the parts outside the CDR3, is ETGVTQSPTHLIKTRGQQVTLRCSSQSGHNTVSWYQQALGQGPQFIFQYYREEENGRGNFPPRFSGLQFPNYSSELNVNALELDDSALYLCASSSGAYTEAFFGQGTRLTVV.

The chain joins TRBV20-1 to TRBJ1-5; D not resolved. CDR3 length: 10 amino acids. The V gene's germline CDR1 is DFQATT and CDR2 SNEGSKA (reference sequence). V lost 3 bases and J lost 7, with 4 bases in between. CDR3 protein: CSARGQPQHF. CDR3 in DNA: TGCAGTGCTAGGGGCCAGCCCCAGCATTTT.

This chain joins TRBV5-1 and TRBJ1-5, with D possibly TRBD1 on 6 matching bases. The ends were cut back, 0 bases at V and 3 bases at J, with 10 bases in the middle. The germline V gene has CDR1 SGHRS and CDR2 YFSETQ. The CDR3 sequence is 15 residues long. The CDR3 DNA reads TGCGCCAGCAGCTTGGGGCAGGGGACCAATCAGCCCCAGCATTTT. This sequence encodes CASSLGQGTNQPQHF.